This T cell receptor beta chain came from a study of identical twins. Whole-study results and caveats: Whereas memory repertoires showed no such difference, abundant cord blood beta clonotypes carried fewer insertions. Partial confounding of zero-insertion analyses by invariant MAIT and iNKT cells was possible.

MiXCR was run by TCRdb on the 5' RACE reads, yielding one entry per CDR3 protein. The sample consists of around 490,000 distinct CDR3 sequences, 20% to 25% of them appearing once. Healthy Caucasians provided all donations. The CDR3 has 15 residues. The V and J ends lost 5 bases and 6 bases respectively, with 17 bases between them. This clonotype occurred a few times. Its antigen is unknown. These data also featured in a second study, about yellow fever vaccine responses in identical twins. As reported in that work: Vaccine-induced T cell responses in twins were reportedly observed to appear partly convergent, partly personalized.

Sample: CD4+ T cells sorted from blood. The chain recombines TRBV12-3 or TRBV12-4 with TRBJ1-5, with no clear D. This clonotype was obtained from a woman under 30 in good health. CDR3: CASSPERVDGQPQHF. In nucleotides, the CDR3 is TGTGCCAGCAGTCCCGAGAGGGTCGATGGTCAGCCCCAGCATTTT.